The rows below give T cell receptor beta chains drawn from one sample of a study of cytomegalovirus exposure and HLA in healthy donors. Libraries were prepared by immunoSEQ multiplex PCR; TCRdb keeps only in-frame clonotypes and omits some of them. The sample shows 45,000 or so clones, and about a sixth sits with its ten largest clones. The source material was PBMCs. All receptors derive from a male donor in good health and CMV-seronegative. Each CDR3 is given with its conserved first and last residue. A D gene is named only where the DNA matches it firmly.

D,V,J,CDR3,DNA
NA,TRBV7-9,TRBJ1-4,CASSLGPGLEKLFF,TGTGCCAGCAGCTTAGGTCCAGGGTTGGAAAAACTGTTTTTT
NA,TRBV7-2,TRBJ2-1,CASSSGGNEQFF,TGTGCCAGCAGCTCCGGGGGAAATGAGCAGTTCTTC
TRBD2,TRBV4-2,TRBJ2-1,CASSQEVGGGAVDEQFF,TGTGCCAGCAGCCAAGAAGTAGGCGGGGGGGCTGTCGATGAGCAGTTCTTC
TRBD1,TRBV6-5,TRBJ2-7,CASSRGTGPYEQYF,TGTGCCAGCAGTCGAGGGACAGGGCCCTACGAGCAGTACTTC
NA,TRBV6-5,TRBJ2-2,CASKWRNTGELFF,TGTGCCAGCAAGTGGAGGAACACCGGGGAGCTGTTTTTT
TRBD1,TRBV30,TRBJ1-1,CAWSVRGLTEAFF,TGTGCCTGGAGTGTTAGGGGGCTGACTGAAGCTTTCTTT
TRBD2,TRBV30,TRBJ2-3,CAWSVGLEITDTQYF,TGTGCCTGGAGTGTAGGACTAGAAATCACAGATACGCAGTATTTT
NA,TRBV6-5,TRBJ1-3,CASSLDSSGNTIYF,TGTGCCAGCAGTCTGGACAGCTCTGGAAACACCATATATTTT
TRBD1,TRBV7-2,TRBJ1-5,CASSLAGQGSNQPQHF,TGTGCCAGCAGCTTAGCGGGACAGGGCAGCAATCAGCCCCAGCATTTT
TRBD1,TRBV27,TRBJ1-2,CASRNRDSQVYGYTF,TGTGCCAGCAGAAACCGGGACAGTCAGGTCTATGGCTACACCTTC
NA,TRBV25-1,TRBJ1-2,CASSDIPFGYGGYGYTF,TGTGCCAGCAGTGATATACCTTTCGGGTACGGGGGCTATGGCTACACCTTC
NA,TRBV4-1,TRBJ1-1,CASSHTEGAGGTEAFF,TGCGCCAGCAGCCACACCGAAGGGGCCGGGGGCACTGAAGCTTTCTTT
NA,TRBV19,TRBJ2-3,CASSQGITTDTQYF,TGTGCCAGTAGTCAGGGTATAACCACAGATACGCAGTATTTT
NA,TRBV29-1,TRBJ2-2,CSVEDGFSSTGELFF,TGCAGCGTTGAAGATGGTTTCTCCAGCACCGGGGAGCTGTTTTTT
NA,TRBV19,TRBJ1-1,CASPVLGQGYTEAFF,TGTGCCAGTCCAGTCCTCGGTCAGGGATACACTGAAGCTTTCTTT
NA,TRBV19,TRBJ1-1,CASAGATEAFF,TGTGCCAGTGCAGGGGCCACTGAAGCTTTCTTT
NA,TRBV6-5,TRBJ1-2,CASSFTRVNYGYTF,TGTGCCAGCAGTTTTACTAGGGTTAACTATGGCTACACCTTC
NA,TRBV9,TRBJ2-2,CASSARMAGQGELFF,TGTGCCAGCAGCGCCCGAATGGCGGGGCAGGGGGAGCTGTTTTTT
NA,TRBV30,TRBJ1-2,CAWSVTRSYYGYTF,TGTGCCTGGAGTGTGACCAGGTCCTACTATGGCTACACCTTC
TRBD1,TRBV6-5,TRBJ1-3,CASSQTGTGNTIYF,TGTGCCAGCAGTCAGACAGGGACTGGAAACACCATATATTTT
NA,TRBV18,TRBJ2-6,CASASERSSGANVLTF,TGTGCCAGCGCCTCCGAAAGGAGCTCTGGGGCCAACGTCCTGACTTTC
TRBD1,TRBV6-1,TRBJ1-2,CASSEDRGLAGYTF,TGTGCCAGCAGTGAGGACAGGGGGCTTGCTGGCTACACCTTC
NA,TRBV6-5,TRBJ2-7,CASSRSGNYEQYF,TGTGCCAGCAGTCGATCAGGTAACTACGAGCAGTACTTC
TRBD1,TRBV12-5,TRBJ1-2,CASGLAPGQGAVSGYTF,TGTGCTAGTGGTTTGGCTCCTGGGCAGGGGGCAGTTTCTGGCTACACCTTC
TRBD1,TRBV9,TRBJ2-4,CASSPRDRVNGNIQYF,TGTGCCAGCAGCCCCCGGGACAGGGTTAATGGAAACATTCAGTACTTC
TRBD1,TRBV25-1,TRBJ1-5,CASSTGAGNQPQHF,TGTGCCAGCAGCACAGGGGCAGGCAATCAGCCCCAGCATTTT
NA,TRBV9,TRBJ2-2,CASRAQGHAGELFF,TGTGCCAGCAGAGCACAGGGCCACGCCGGGGAGCTGTTTTTT
NA,TRBV9,TRBJ1-1,CASSVSSGSVNTEAFF,TGTGCCAGCAGTGTTAGCTCGGGTAGTGTGAACACTGAAGCTTTCTTT
NA,TRBV11-2,TRBJ1-2,CASRPQGSYGYTF,TGTGCCAGCAGACCTCAGGGGTCCTATGGCTACACCTTC